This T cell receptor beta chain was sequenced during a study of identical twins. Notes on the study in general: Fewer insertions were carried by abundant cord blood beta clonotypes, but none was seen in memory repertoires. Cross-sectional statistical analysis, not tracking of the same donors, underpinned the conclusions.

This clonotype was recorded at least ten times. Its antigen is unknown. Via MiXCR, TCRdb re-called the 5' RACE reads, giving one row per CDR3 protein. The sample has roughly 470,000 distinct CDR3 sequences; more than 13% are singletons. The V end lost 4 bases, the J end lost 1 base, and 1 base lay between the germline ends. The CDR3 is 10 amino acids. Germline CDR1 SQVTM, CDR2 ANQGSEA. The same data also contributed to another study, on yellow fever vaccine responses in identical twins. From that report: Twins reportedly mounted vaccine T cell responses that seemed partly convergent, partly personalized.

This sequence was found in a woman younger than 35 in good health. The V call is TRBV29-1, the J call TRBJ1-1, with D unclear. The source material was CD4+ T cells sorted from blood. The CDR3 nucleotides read TGCAGCGTTGGGAACACTGAAGCTTTCTTT. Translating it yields CSVGNTEAFF.